The next 27 T cell receptor beta chains were all read from a single sample in a study of response to subunit inactivated influenza vaccine. TCRdb reprocessed the RT-PCR reads via MiXCR and lists one record per CDR3 protein. The repertoire holds around 600,000 distinct CDR3 sequences, over 9% seen once, with approximately 11% in the top ten. The data were also submitted as part of a second study, on T cells expressing NK-cell markers. That publication notes: TCR beta cDNA was made by 5'RACE template switching with UMIs.

The sequenced sample was PBMCs from blood, obtained on the day of vaccination. The receptors originated from a man in his forties or fifties who received an inactivated influenza vaccine.

The CDR3, as DNA: TGTGCCAGCAGTCGGGGGCCTCAGCCCCAGCATTTT. It codes for CASSRGPQPQHF. The chain is built from TRBV12-3 or TRBV12-4 and TRBJ1-5, with D perhaps matching TRBD1 (6 bases). Trimming removed 5 bases at V and 6 bases at J, with 8 bases between. This CDR3 has 12 residues.

This clonotype was found a few times. The chain joins TRBV7-2 to TRBJ1-4, with D possibly TRBD1 on 6 matching bases. The CDR3 runs to 13 residues. CDR1 SGHTA and CDR2 FQGNSA come from the germline V gene. Trimming cost V 5 bases and J 8 bases, with 12 bases left between them. In nucleotides, the CDR3 is TGTGCCAGCAGCACCAGGGGCGGGGAAAAACTGTTTTTT. Amino acids: CASSTRGGEKLFF.

This chain links TRBV5-1 with TRBJ2-7; the D gene is possibly TRBD1 (5 bases). V gave up 1 base and J gave up 2 bases, with 16 bases separating them. This CDR3 is built from 16 residues. Germline loops: CDR1 SGHRS, CDR2 YFSETQ. The DNA of the CDR3 is TGCGCCAGCAGCTTGAAACCCGACAGACGTGCCTACGAGCAGTACTTC. Amino acid sequence: CASSLKPDRRAYEQYF.

The V and J genes are TRBV7-2 and TRBJ1-6; D is undetermined. The CDR3 has 12 amino acids. CDR1 is SGHTA and CDR2 is FQGNSA in the germline V gene. Trimming left V 4 bases short and J 9 bases short, with 7 bases between. This chain's CDR3 is CASSWTGSPLHF. DNA of the CDR3: TGTGCCAGCAGCTGGACGGGTTCACCCCTCCACTTT.

This clonotype came up many times. The chain combines TRBV10-3 with TRBJ2-4; possible D gene TRBD1, 5 bases. The CDR3 totals 16 residues. Germline lookup yields CDR1 ENHRY and CDR2 SYGVKD. V lost 0 bases to trimming and J lost 1 base, with 10 bases between them. Written as DNA, the CDR3 is TGTGCCATCAGTGAGTCTTTGGGGCAGGCCAAAAACATTCAGTACTTC. This translates into CAISESLGQAKNIQYF.

This clonotype has at least ten counts. The V and J genes are TRBV2 and TRBJ2-7, with D hard to call. The CDR3 is 13 amino acids. Trimming removed 4 bases from V and 0 bases from J, with 7 bases in between. Per the germline V gene, CDR1 is SNHLY and CDR2 is FYNNEI. The CDR3 here is CASSVGPSYEQYF. The CDR3 DNA is TGTGCCAGCAGTGTTGGGCCCTCCTACGAGCAGTACTTC.

The table lists this clonotype with a few counts. The rearrangement joins TRBV11-2 to TRBJ2-1; 8 positions agree with TRBD1. The V gene's germline CDR1 is SGHAT and CDR2 FQNNGV. This CDR3 is 14 amino acids long. V was clipped by 8 bases and J by 7 bases; unmatched bases: 10. The CDR3, as DNA: TGTGCCAGCGGGTCAGGGGGCGCCGTGAATGAGCAGTTCTTC. Amino acid sequence: CASGSGGAVNEQFF. The variable domain in full, completed from reference TRBV11-2 and TRBJ2-1, reads EAGVAQSPRYKIIEKRQSVAFWCNPISGHATLYWYQQILGQGPKLLIQFQNNGVVDDSQLPKDRFSAERLKGVDSTLKIQPAKLEDSAVYLCASGSGGAVNEQFFGPGTRLTVL.

The chain recombines TRBV6-2 or TRBV6-3 with TRBJ2-5; the D is unclear. This CDR3 has 13 residues. Germline-derived CDR1 and CDR2 are MNHEY and SVGEGT. V was clipped by 6 bases and J by 5 bases, with 13 bases between them. CDR3 sequence reads: CASSIQHWETQYF. The CDR3 bases are TGTGCCAGCAGCATACAGCATTGGGAGACCCAGTACTTC.

This clonotype has a handful of counts. The CDR3, as DNA: TGTGCCAGCAGCCCTGCCACAGGGACTAACTATGGCTACACCTTC. Its protein is CASSPATGTNYGYTF. The V and J genes are TRBV7-9 and TRBJ1-2; possibly TRBD1 for D (6 bases). The V gene lost 5 bases and the J gene lost 0 bases, with 13 bases spanning the gap. CDR1 SEHNR and CDR2 FQNEAQ come from the germline V gene (reference sequence). This CDR3 comprises 15 residues.

The CDR3 reads CASSEGGNEKLFF. In DNA form, the CDR3 reads TGTGCCAGCAGTGAGGGGGGTAATGAAAAACTGTTTTTT. J is TRBJ1-4 and V is TRBV5-6; perhaps TRBD1 as D (6 bases). In germline, CDR1 is SGHDT, CDR2 YYEEEE. The CDR3 runs to 13 residues. V lost 5 bases to trimming and J lost 4 bases, with 9 bases between them.

V gene TRBV10-3 combines with J gene TRBJ2-7; D unclear. Germline CDR1 is ENHRY and CDR2 is SYGVKD. Trimming left V 2 bases short and J 6 bases short, with 17 bases between. CDR3 length: 15 amino acids. The CDR3, as DNA: TGTGCCATCAGTGAGAGCGAGGTAGTCCTGGGCGAGCAGTACTTC. Protein sequence: CAISESEVVLGEQYF.

The J gene is TRBJ1-5, the V gene TRBV5-5; no definite D call. Germline assignment: CDR1 SGHKS and CDR2 YYEKEE (reference sequence). The CDR3 covers 15 residues. Trimming removed 0 bases from V and 5 bases from J, with 12 bases in between. For the CDR3, the DNA is TGTGCCAGCAGCTTGGGGCAGCAGCCTTATCAGCCCCAGCATTTT. Translation: CASSLGQQPYQPQHF.

This clonotype was seen more than once but under ten times. This CDR3 reads CASRPTAVDTQYF. The CDR3, as DNA: TGTGCCAGCAGACCTACCGCGGTGGATACGCAGTATTTT. The gene calls are TRBV7-2 and TRBJ2-3; D not certain. The CDR3 covers 13 residues. V shed 6 bases and J shed 6 bases, with 13 bases lying between them. CDR1 and CDR2 from the germline V gene are SGHTA and FQGNSA.

This chain links TRBV15 with TRBJ2-7; 10 bases match TRBD1. Germline CDR1 is LNHNV and CDR2 is YYDKDF (reference sequence). The V and J ends lost 0 bases and 2 bases, in that order; junction bases with no gene match: 1. CDR3 length equals 15 residues. The CDR3 nucleotides are TGTGCCACCAGCAGAGAGGGGACAGGGGCCTACGAGCAGTACTTC. Translation: CATSREGTGAYEQYF.

This clonotype has just a few counts. The chain links TRBV6-2 or TRBV6-3 to TRBJ2-1; 10 bases line up with TRBD1. This CDR3 spans 16 amino acids. Per germline, CDR1 MNHEY and CDR2 SVGEGT. V shed 6 bases and J 3 bases; nucleotides not matched to a gene: 8. The CDR3 DNA reads TGTGCCAGCAGCAGACAGGGGGCTGGTCTCTACAATGAGCAGTTCTTC. Translating it yields CASSRQGAGLYNEQFF.

V gene TRBV30 combines with J gene TRBJ2-5; 14 bases are shared with TRBD2. The trim removed 3 bases at V and 10 bases at J, leaving 7 bases unmatched. Germline CDR1 reads GTSNPN; CDR2 reads SVGIG (reference sequence). This CDR3 is 14 amino acids long. The CDR3 loop reads CAWRTGTSGSGQYF. The CDR3 DNA is TGTGCCTGGAGGACCGGGACTAGCGGGAGTGGCCAGTACTTC.

In its sample, this clonotype was seen many times. The rearrangement joins TRBV29-1 to TRBJ2-1; D remains unclear. Germline CDR1 reads SQVTM; CDR2 reads ANQGSEA. This CDR3 is 13 amino acids long. V lost 4 bases to trimming and J lost 3 bases, with 10 bases between them. CDR3 in amino acids: CSVGPKLYNEQFF. The CDR3 DNA sequence: TGCAGCGTTGGCCCGAAACTCTACAATGAGCAGTTCTTC.

This rearrangement joins TRBV27 to TRBJ2-7, with 7 bases lining up with TRBD1. J lost 1 base, V lost 5 bases, and 8 bases had no gene match. Germline V lookup: CDR1 MNHEY, CDR2 SMNVEV (reference sequence). The CDR3 loop spans 15 amino acids. The CDR3 DNA follows: TGTGCCAGCAGTCCGAAACAGGGGATTTCCTACGAGCAGTACTTC. Translated: CASSPKQGISYEQYF.

This rearrangement joins TRBV29-1 to TRBJ2-4; D is possibly TRBD1 or TRBD2 (5 bases each). V was clipped by 4 bases and J by 9 bases, with 19 bases between them. Germline V CDR1 and CDR2: SQVTM, ANQGSEA. The CDR3 contains 14 residues. DNA of the CDR3: TGCAGCGTTGCCGTTCGAGGACCGAGGGGCATTCAGTACTTC. This sequence encodes CSVAVRGPRGIQYF.

The rearrangement joins TRBV24-1 to TRBJ2-3; D unclear. The CDR3 runs 12 residues. V gave up 4 bases and J gave up 2 bases, with 3 bases separating them. The germline V gene has CDR1 KGHDR and CDR2 SFDVKD. CDR3: CATSENTDTQYF. The DNA for the CDR3 is TGTGCCACCAGTGAGAACACAGATACGCAGTATTTT.

This clonotype has a count of ten or more. V and J are TRBV6-5 and TRBJ2-1; D gene ambiguous. Germline assignment: CDR1 MNHEY and CDR2 SVGAGI. V was trimmed by 0 bases and J by 2 bases, leaving 11 bases between them. The CDR3 is made up of 16 amino acids. This chain's CDR3 is CASSYSGAYPYNEQFF. CDR3 bases: TGTGCCAGCAGTTACTCGGGTGCTTACCCCTACAATGAGCAGTTCTTC.

In its sample, this clonotype was seen a few times. J is TRBJ1-1 and V is TRBV10-3; D gene unclear. The CDR3 is 13 amino acids. Germline values: CDR1 ENHRY, CDR2 SYGVKD. V lost 0 bases to trimming and J lost 5 bases, with 7 bases between them. Here the CDR3 reads CAISESAGTEAFF. The DNA of the CDR3 is TGTGCCATCAGTGAGTCGGCGGGGACTGAAGCTTTCTTT.

A few counts support this clonotype. The chain employs TRBV28 and TRBJ1-3; 7 bases map to TRBD1. CDR1 and CDR2 (germline): MDHEN, SYDVKM. CDR3 length: 16 residues. The J segment lost 0 bases and the V segment lost 5 bases, leaving 7 bases of the junction unmatched. For the CDR3, the DNA is TGTGCCAGCAGTAGGGACAGCTTGAGCTCTGGAAACACCATATATTTT. Amino acid sequence: CASSRDSLSSGNTIYF.

In this sample, this clonotype turned up a few times. The V and J genes are TRBV5-6 and TRBJ2-3, with a weak D call TRBD2 (6 bases). V gave up 6 bases and J gave up 5 bases, with 13 bases separating them. CDR3 size: 13 residues. CDR1 and CDR2 from the germline V gene are SGHDT and YYEEEE. The CDR3 sequence: CASTFLGGDTQYF. CDR3 coding DNA: TGTGCCAGCACCTTTTTGGGAGGAGATACGCAGTATTTT.

Turning to this clonotype: A much larger clone differs from this one at a single base, so this may be a read error. The rearrangement links TRBV12-3 or TRBV12-4 to TRBJ2-6; D is unclear. This CDR3 has 15 amino acids. The CDR3 reads CASCFGGLGANVLTF. In DNA, the CDR3 is TGTGCCAGCTGTTTTGGTGGGCTTGGGGCCAACGTCCTGACTTTC.

This clonotype appeared a few times. V usage is TRBV12-3 or TRBV12-4 and J usage is TRBJ2-1; no clear D. The CDR3 spans 13 residues. V lost 10 bases, J lost 3 bases, and 13 bases lay in between. CDR3: CATLVMGYNEQFF. Written as DNA, the CDR3 is TGTGCCACCCTAGTTATGGGCTACAATGAGCAGTTCTTC.

The chain employs TRBV5-1 and TRBJ2-3; D not resolved. Per germline, CDR1 SGHRS and CDR2 YFSETQ. V was shortened by 4 bases and J by 0 bases, with 12 bases between the two germline ends. The CDR3 runs to 15 residues. The CDR3 loop reads CASSNLKSSTDTQYF. The DNA for the CDR3 is TGCGCCAGCAGCAACTTAAAGTCTAGCACAGATACGCAGTATTTT.